These 21 T cell receptor beta chains came from one sample sequenced in a study of cytomegalovirus exposure and HLA in healthy donors. PCR involved 60 Vbeta and 13 Jbeta primers. Measured with immunoSEQ multiplex PCR; TCRdb has only the in-frame clones, and not every one. The sample consists of over 200,000 clones, approximately 82% of them appearing once. The sample consisted of PBMCs. The source of these receptors is a male donor in good health and CMV-seronegative.

The rearrangement links TRBV4-1 to TRBJ1-2, with 11 bases lining up with TRBD1. Germline CDR1 and CDR2: MGHRA and YSYEKL. CDR3 length: 17 residues. V gave up 0 bases and J gave up 4 bases; unmatched junction bases: 7. The chain's CDR3 is CASSQDIRTGGIYGYTF. CDR3 coding DNA: TGCGCCAGCAGCCAAGACATAAGGACAGGGGGCATCTATGGCTACACCTTC.

V and J are TRBV5-1 and TRBJ1-1; weak D call: TRBD1 (6 bases). There are 14 residues in the CDR3. CDR1 is SGHRS and CDR2 is YFSETQ in the germline V gene. V was shortened by 2 bases and J by 7 bases, with 15 bases between the two germline ends. This CDR3 is CASSLGNRVNEAFF. Here the CDR3 DNA reads TGCGCCAGCAGCTTAGGGAACAGGGTTAATGAAGCTTTCTTT.

This clone appeared a single time. V usage is TRBV28 and J usage is TRBJ1-5; D unresolved. CDR3 length equals 16 residues. Germline values: CDR1 MDHEN, CDR2 SYDVKM. Trimming left V 4 bases short and J 4 bases short, with 17 bases between. The DNA of the CDR3 is TGTGCCAGCAGTTCCCCGACGGAGCTCAGAAATCAGCCCCAGCATTTT. Amino acids: CASSSPTELRNQPQHF. Full variable domain (rest looked up from reference TRBV28 and TRBJ1-5): DVKVTQSSRYLVKRTGEKVFLECVQDMDHENMFWYRQDPGLGLRLIYFSYDVKMKEKGDIPEGYSVSREKKERFSLILESASTNQTSMYLCASSSPTELRNQPQHFGDGTRLSIL.

Concerning this clone itself: The sample has other DNA sequences that encode this CDR3 too. The V and J genes are TRBV5-1 and TRBJ2-3; 10 positions match TRBD2. Germline CDR1 reads SGHRS; CDR2 reads YFSETQ. Losses at the gene ends were 0 bases for V and 5 bases for J; bases not matched to a gene: 3. This CDR3 has 15 amino acids. In DNA form, the CDR3 reads TGCGCCAGCAGCTTGGGGCTAGCGGGAGTAGATACGCAGTATTTT. Amino acids: CASSLGLAGVDTQYF.

The rearrangement uses TRBV7-9 and TRBJ2-4, with 10 positions matching TRBD1. The trim removed 3 bases at V and 8 bases at J, leaving 4 bases unmatched. CDR1 SEHNR and CDR2 FQNEAQ come from the germline V gene (reference sequence). The CDR3 is made up of 14 amino acids. CDR3 region: CASSFGTGEYIQYF. The DNA of the CDR3 is TGTGCCAGCAGCTTCGGGACAGGGGAGTACATTCAGTACTTC.

V and J are TRBV6-4 and TRBJ2-2; 10 bases agree with TRBD1. V lost 6 bases to trimming and J lost 5 bases; unmatched junction nucleotides: 6. The CDR3 consists of 15 residues. Looked up from germline, CDR1 is MRHNA and CDR2 is SNTAGT. The CDR3 DNA follows: TGTGCCAGCAGGCTCCGGACAGGGGGGACCGGGGAGCTGTTTTTT. Translation: CASRLRTGGTGELFF.

This chain uses TRBV5-1 with TRBJ2-1; 14 nucleotides line up with TRBD2. The length of the CDR3 is 21 residues. The V and J ends lost 4 bases and 0 bases, in that order; junction bases with no gene match: 15. Germline loops: CDR1 SGHRS, CDR2 YFSETQ. The CDR3 DNA sequence: TGCGCCAGCAGCCGCACGACTAGCGGGAGGGATACACTACTCTCCTACAATGAGCAGTTCTTC. This codes for CASSRTTSGRDTLLSYNEQFF.

This chain links TRBV5-1 with TRBJ2-1; 10 bases match TRBD2. The CDR3 has 16 amino acids. J was trimmed by 3 bases and V by 3 bases; bases with no gene match: 6. From germline, CDR1 is SGHRS and CDR2 YFSETQ. CDR3 nucleotides: TGCGCCAGCAGCTCCGGACTAGCGGCATACTACAATGAGCAGTTCTTC. As protein: CASSSGLAAYYNEQFF.

V gene TRBV5-4 combines with J gene TRBJ2-1; tentative D call: TRBD1 (6 bases). CDR1 and CDR2 (germline): SGHNT, YYREEE (reference sequence). Trimming took 5 bases from V and 1 from J, leaving 25 bases between them. This CDR3 comprises 19 residues. The CDR3 region has the DNA TGTGCCAGCAGAACCGACAGGACGGGCGGATTGGTGTCCTACAATGAGCAGTTCTTC. It codes for CASRTDRTGGLVSYNEQFF.

This clone was seen only once. The CDR3 sequence is CASSYSRASRGNTIYF. The CDR3 DNA reads as TGTGCCAGCAGTTACTCGAGGGCTTCTAGGGGAAACACCATATATTTT. The chain joins TRBV6-5 to TRBJ1-3; D is unresolved. The germline V and J ends were trimmed by 0 bases and 4 bases, with 13 bases remaining between them. The CDR3 runs 16 residues. CDR1 and CDR2 (germline): MNHEY, SVGAGI.

This clone appeared a single time. This chain connects TRBV27 to TRBJ2-2; tentative D call: TRBD1 (5 bases). CDR1 is MNHEY, CDR2 SMNVEV, per germline (reference sequence). Trimming removed 5 bases at V and 8 bases at J, with 24 bases between. This CDR3 has 17 amino acids. CDR3 in amino acids: CASSPHLGQDPGGELFF. Here the CDR3 DNA reads TGTGCCAGCAGTCCCCACCTGGGGCAGGACCCTGGAGGGGAGCTGTTTTTT.

The chain recombines TRBV7-9 with TRBJ1-1; 7 bases are shared with TRBD1. The CDR3 length is 15 residues. J was trimmed by 4 bases and V by 8 bases; bases with no gene match: 13. The germline V gene has CDR1 SEHNR and CDR2 FQNEAQ (reference sequence). The CDR3 nucleotides read TGTGCCAGCTCCAAAGAGGAGGGGGCTATCACTGAAGCTTTCTTT. Translating gives CASSKEEGAITEAFF.

V and J are TRBV14 and TRBJ2-5; no definite D call. Between the trimmed V and J ends, which lost 0 bases and 0 bases, there was a span of 17 bases. The CDR3 is 18 residues long. The germline CDR1 and CDR2 sequences are SGHDN and FVKESK. The CDR3 loop reads CASSQDPLDFWYQETQYF. The CDR3 region has the DNA TGTGCCAGCAGCCAAGATCCCCTCGACTTTTGGTACCAAGAGACCCAGTACTTC.

V gene TRBV4-2 combines with J gene TRBJ2-3; 8 bases align to TRBD2. CDR1 and CDR2 from the germline V gene are LGHNA and YNFKEQ. The CDR3 runs 16 residues. The trim removed 6 bases at V and 2 bases at J, leaving 10 bases unmatched. The CDR3 DNA sequence: TGTGCCAGCAGTCCCATGCGGGAGGCAGACACAGATACGCAGTATTTT. The encoded protein is CASSPMREADTDTQYF.

V gene TRBV13 combines with J gene TRBJ2-1, with 10 bases fitting TRBD1. V gave up 4 bases and J gave up 8 bases; unmatched junction bases: 8. The CDR3 spans 15 residues. Germline lookup yields CDR1 PRHDT and CDR2 FYEKMQ (reference sequence). In DNA, the CDR3 is TGTGCCAGCAGCTCAGGTGGACAGGGGGTCCATGAGCAGTTCTTC. It specifies CASSSGGQGVHEQFF.

V is TRBV5-1 and J is TRBJ2-7; 7 nucleotides match TRBD1. Germline CDR1 is SGHRS and CDR2 is YFSETQ. V dropped 4 bases and J dropped 5; count of bases not matched to a gene: 9. This CDR3 has 14 residues. In nucleotides, the CDR3 is TGCGCCAGCAGCCCCCGACAGGGTACCCACGAGCAGTACTTC. It translates to CASSPRQGTHEQYF.

DNA of the CDR3: TGTGCCAGCTCACCGATACCCGCGAGCTCTGGAAACACCATATATTTT. It yields the protein CASSPIPASSGNTIYF. The chain is built from TRBV18 and TRBJ1-3; the D is unclear. V was shortened by 3 bases and J by 0 bases, with 12 bases between the two germline ends. Germline lookup yields CDR1 KGHSH and CDR2 LQKENI. This CDR3 has 16 amino acids.

The rearrangement uses TRBV27 and TRBJ1-5; a possible D gene is TRBD1 (6 bases). This CDR3 has 13 amino acids. CDR1 and CDR2 (germline): MNHEY, SMNVEV (reference sequence). Trimming took off 6 bases at V and 5 bases at J, with 11 bases between the two ends. This CDR3 reads CASSLQGYQPQHF. The CDR3 region has the DNA TGTGCCAGCAGCTTACAGGGATATCAGCCCCAGCATTTT.

The chain is built from TRBV6-5 and TRBJ1-5; weak D call: TRBD1 (5 bases). Trimming cost V 5 bases and J 7 bases, with 15 bases left between them. The CDR3 extends over 14 amino acids. Looked up from germline, CDR1 is MNHEY and CDR2 is SVGAGI. CDR3 DNA: TGTGCCAGCAGTGAAGGGGTTGACTTCCAGCCCCAGCATTTT. It is translated as CASSEGVDFQPQHF.

This chain connects TRBV27 to TRBJ1-1; possible D gene TRBD1, 6 bases. Germline V gene data show CDR1 as MNHEY and CDR2 as SMNVEV (reference sequence). V gave up 4 bases and J gave up 1 base, with 13 bases separating them. The CDR3 is 15 residues long. The chain's CDR3 is CASSSGQTPNTEAFF. The DNA for the CDR3 is TGTGCCAGCAGTTCGGGACAAACGCCGAACACTGAAGCTTTCTTT.

J is TRBJ2-4 and V is TRBV9; 16 positions agree with TRBD2. The V gene end was trimmed by 2 bases and the J gene end by 7 bases; junction bases not matched to a gene: 6. The germline V gene has CDR1 SGDLS and CDR2 YYNGEE. The CDR3 runs 17 residues. The CDR3 nucleotides read TGTGCCAGCAGCGTGGGACTAGCGGGAGGGCAGGGGAACATTCAGTACTTC. The encoded protein is CASSVGLAGGQGNIQYF.